The clone carrying this T cell receptor (beta chain) was counted between two and nine times. Its matching antigen is unknown. The data derive from a study of response to subunit inactivated influenza vaccine. The length of the CDR3 is 14 residues. V shed 7 bases and J shed 6 bases, with 16 bases lying between them. CDR1 MDHEN and CDR2 SYDVKM come from the germline V gene. TCRdb re-derived calls from the RT-PCR reads in MiXCR, one entry per CDR3 protein. This repertoire shows 290,000 or so distinct CDR3 sequences, roughly 22% found once; its top ten account for about a tenth. Study-level results: With each seasonal influenza vaccination, the authors suggested, few new T cells are recruited.

This TCR came from a man aged 50-75 years who received an inactivated influenza vaccine. The sample in question was PBMCs from blood, obtained about 19 months after vaccination. V gene TRBV28 combines with J gene TRBJ1-5; D may be TRBD1 (6 bases). The CDR3 is CASITGRMSQPQHF. The CDR3 region has the DNA TGTGCCAGCATAACAGGGAGGATGTCTCAGCCCCAGCATTTT.